The 22 T cell receptor beta chains below were found in one sample sequenced in a study of yellow fever vaccine responses in identical twins. In TCRdb, the RT-PCR reads were re-called with MiXCR into one record per CDR3 protein. The repertoire includes 25,000 or so distinct CDR3 sequences, around 74% of them detected once, and about 5% sits in the top ten. Sequenced here: T cells from blood (PBMCs), unsorted or a sorted subset (not recorded which), sampled before or after yellow fever vaccination (not recorded which). These receptors all come from a woman aged 18-29 years who received the yellow fever vaccine.

This rearrangement joins TRBV13 to TRBJ2-1, with TRBD2 matching 11 bases. V gave up 5 bases and J gave up 4 bases; unmatched junction bases: 4. This CDR3 region has 15 residues. The V gene's germline CDR1 is PRHDT and CDR2 FYEKMQ (reference sequence). Here the CDR3 DNA reads TGTGCCAGCAGCCCGGGACTAGCGGCATACAATGAGCAGTTCTTC. It codes for CASSPGLAAYNEQFF.

The DNA of the CDR3 is TGTGCCACCACAGCGAACACTGAAGCTTTCTTT. Residues: CATTANTEAFF. The chain employs TRBV25-1 and TRBJ1-1; D gene ambiguous. V was trimmed by 10 bases and J by 1 base, leaving 7 bases between them. The CDR3 covers 11 residues. Germline V CDR1 and CDR2: MGHDK, SYGVNS.

The V and J genes are TRBV20-1 and TRBJ1-1; D is unresolved. In germline, CDR1 is DFQATT, CDR2 SNEGSKA (reference sequence). V shed 1 base and J shed 1 base, with 7 bases lying between them. The CDR3 loop spans 13 amino acids. CDR3 residues: CSARGFPNTEAFF. The CDR3 DNA follows: TGCAGTGCTAGAGGTTTCCCGAACACTGAAGCTTTCTTT.

The V gene is TRBV13, the J gene TRBJ1-5; D unresolved. The germline V and J ends were trimmed by 5 bases and 4 bases, with 9 bases remaining between them. CDR1 is PRHDT, CDR2 FYEKMQ, per germline (reference sequence). This CDR3 contains 13 residues. CDR3 region: CASSHSENQPQHF. The CDR3 DNA is TGTGCCAGCAGCCACAGCGAGAATCAGCCCCAGCATTTT. Based on the CDR3 plus reference TRBV13 and TRBJ1-5, the full variable domain is AAGVIQSPRHLIKEKRETATLKCYPIPRHDTVYWYQQGPGQDPQFLISFYEKMQSDKGSIPDRFSAQQFSDYHSELNMSSLELGDSALYFCASSHSENQPQHFGDGTRLSIL.

There are a few counts of this clonotype. This sequence joins TRBV5-1 and TRBJ1-4, with D uncertain. The CDR3 spans 14 residues. The V end was cut by 4 bases, the J end by 3 bases, with 10 bases between. The germline V gene has CDR1 SGHRS and CDR2 YFSETQ. The CDR3 region has the DNA TGCGCCAGCAGCCCCAGGACCCCTAATGAAAAACTGTTTTTT. It translates to CASSPRTPNEKLFF.

The chain has TRBV6-2 or TRBV6-3 and TRBJ1-1; D gene ambiguous. Trimming left V 5 bases short and J 11 bases short, with 18 bases between. Germline CDR1 MNHEY, CDR2 SVGEGT. The CDR3 has 13 residues. CDR3 protein: CASSPSGLGGAFF. As DNA, the CDR3 is TGTGCCAGCAGTCCCTCCGGTCTTGGTGGGGCTTTCTTT.

CDR3 region: CASSTLLAGETNIQYF. CDR3 in DNA: TGTGCCAGCAGCACCCTACTAGCGGGAGAGACAAACATTCAGTACTTC. The chain couples TRBV11-3 to TRBJ2-4; TRBD2 aligns across 11 bases. CDR3 size: 16 residues. CDR1 and CDR2 (germline): SGHNT, YENEEA. V was pared by 5 bases and J by 6 bases, with 9 bases of the junction left unmatched.

This chain links TRBV20-1 with TRBJ1-5; the D is unclear. CDR3 length: 12 amino acids. V shed 6 bases and J shed 5 bases, with 11 bases lying between them. Germline loops: CDR1 DFQATT, CDR2 SNEGSKA (reference sequence). The CDR3 sequence: CSAKRVDQPQHF. DNA for the CDR3: TGCAGTGCCAAGCGGGTGGATCAGCCCCAGCATTTT.

The chain recombines TRBV19 with TRBJ1-1; D is unresolved. The CDR3 runs to 14 residues. Between the trimmed V and J ends, which lost 0 bases and 3 bases, there was a span of 8 bases. Germline loops: CDR1 LNHDA, CDR2 SQIVND (reference sequence). CDR3 nucleotides: TGTGCCAGTAGTATAGATCGGGGAGACACTGAAGCTTTCTTT. Translating gives CASSIDRGDTEAFF. Together with reference TRBV19 and TRBJ1-1, the CDR3 gives the full variable domain: DGGITQSPKYLFRKEGQNVTLSCEQNLNHDAMYWYRQDPGQGLRLIYYSQIVNDFQKGDIAEGYSVSREKKESFPLTVTSAQKNPTAFYLCASSIDRGDTEAFFGQGTRLTVV.

V is TRBV11-2 and J is TRBJ1-4; no clear D gene. The CDR3 sequence is 15 residues long. CDR1 is SGHAT, CDR2 FQNNGV, per germline. The ends were cut back, 1 base at V and 4 bases at J, with 10 bases in the middle. In DNA form, the CDR3 reads TGTGCCAGCAGCTTAGGAGGCACCTTTAATGAAAAACTGTTTTTT. Translated, it gives CASSLGGTFNEKLFF.

The rearrangement uses TRBV29-1 and TRBJ2-6, with no clear D. The V end lost 7 bases, the J end lost 4 bases, and 8 bases lay between the germline ends. Germline V gene sequence: CDR1 SQVTM, CDR2 ANQGSEA. This CDR3 region has 12 residues. For the CDR3, the DNA is TGCAGCGCTGTGACCGGGGCCAACGTCCTGACTTTC. It yields the protein CSAVTGANVLTF. The full variable domain, completed using reference TRBV29-1 and TRBJ2-6, is SAVISQKPSRDICQRGTSLTIQCQVDSQVTMMFWYRQQPGQSLTLIATANQGSEATYESGFVIDKFPISRPNLTFSTLTVSNMSPEDSSIYLCSAVTGANVLTFGAGSRLTVL.

This chain joins TRBV5-5 and TRBJ2-3, with TRBD2 matching 10 bases. This CDR3 region has 14 residues. Germline values: CDR1 SGHKS, CDR2 YYEKEE (reference sequence). V was clipped by 5 bases and J by 5 bases; unmatched bases: 5. The CDR3 region has the DNA TGTGCCAGCAGTTCTAGCGGGAGCGAAGATACGCAGTATTTT. Translated: CASSSSGSEDTQYF. The full variable domain, rest sourced from reference TRBV5-5 and TRBJ2-3, is DAGVTQSPTHLIKTRGQQVTLRCSPISGHKSVSWYQQVLGQGPQFIFQYYEKEERGRGNFPDRFSARQFPNYSSELNVNALLLGDSALYLCASSSSGSEDTQYFGPGTRLTVL.

This clonotype was seen more than once but under ten times. V usage is TRBV7-3 and J usage is TRBJ2-1; TRBD2 matches at 10 bases. CDR3 length: 16 amino acids. J lost 6 bases, V lost 5 bases, and 10 bases had no gene match. CDR1 SGHTA and CDR2 FQGTGA come from the germline V gene. The CDR3 is CASSAKGTSDRNEQFF. CDR3 in DNA: TGTGCCAGCAGCGCCAAGGGGACTAGCGACCGCAATGAGCAGTTCTTC.

The chain has TRBV18 and TRBJ2-7; D is uncertain. CDR1 KGHSH and CDR2 LQKENI come from the germline V gene. This CDR3 is built from 12 residues. V was shortened by 2 bases and J by 5 bases, with 7 bases between the two germline ends. Written as DNA, the CDR3 is TGTGCCAGCTCACCAAATTCTAACGAGCAGTACTTC. Translated, it gives CASSPNSNEQYF.

The rearrangement uses TRBV11-3 and TRBJ2-1; perhaps TRBD2 as D (6 bases). V gave up 1 base and J gave up 4 bases, with 14 bases separating them. This CDR3 has 16 amino acids. Germline V gives CDR1 SGHNT, CDR2 YENEEA. The CDR3 is CASSLVTGVVYNEQFF. The CDR3 nucleotides read TGTGCCAGCAGCTTAGTTACGGGAGTAGTGTACAATGAGCAGTTCTTC.

This clonotype came up once. The chain links TRBV4-2 to TRBJ2-5, with D possibly TRBD1 on 5 matching bases. Germline V CDR1 and CDR2: LGHNA, YNFKEQ. Deletions cut 3 bases from V and 2 bases from J, with 13 bases between. CDR3 length equals 15 residues. CDR3: CASSHTLDKQETQYF. CDR3 DNA: TGTGCCAGCAGCCACACGTTGGACAAACAAGAGACCCAGTACTTC.

This clonotype showed up just a few times. The rearrangement uses TRBV12-3 or TRBV12-4 and TRBJ1-1; D uncertain. V was clipped by 1 base and J by 5 bases, with 14 bases between them. The CDR3 loop spans 15 amino acids. CDR3 sequence (DNA): TGTGCCAGCAGTTTAGTCCCGCAGTCTTGGACTGAAGCTTTCTTT. Its protein is CASSLVPQSWTEAFF.

The chain carries TRBV7-8 and TRBJ1-5; 9 bases are shared with TRBD1. Trimming at V came to 0 bases and at J to 5 bases, leaving 11 bases not matched to a gene. There are 18 residues in the CDR3. Looked up from germline, CDR1 is SGHVS and CDR2 is FQNEAQ. This CDR3 is CASSLAARPGQGYQPQHF. The CDR3 coding sequence is TGTGCCAGCAGCTTAGCGGCGAGACCGGGACAGGGATATCAGCCCCAGCATTTT.

The chain carries TRBV7-6 and TRBJ1-1; 8 bases agree with TRBD1. Germline loops: CDR1 SGHVS, CDR2 FNYEAQ. With V trimmed by 5 bases and J by 4 bases, 12 bases remained unmatched. The CDR3 is made up of 16 amino acids. CDR3 amino acids: CASSPRTGRKSTEAFF. The CDR3 nucleotides are TGTGCCAGCAGCCCTAGGACAGGGCGGAAGTCCACTGAAGCTTTCTTT. Based on the CDR3 plus reference TRBV7-6 and TRBJ1-1, the full variable domain is GAGVSQSPRYKVTKRGQDVALRCDPISGHVSLYWYRQALGQGPEFLTYFNYEAQQDKSGLPNDRFSAERPEGSISTLTIQRTEQRDSAMYRCASSPRTGRKSTEAFFGQGTRLTVV.

This clonotype was counted once. V is TRBV5-1 and J is TRBJ2-1; the D gene could be TRBD1 or TRBD2 (5 bases each). The V end was cut by 4 bases, the J end by 0 bases, with 14 bases between. From germline, CDR1 is SGHRS and CDR2 YFSETQ. The CDR3 has 16 amino acids. CDR3 loop: CASSTGRQSSYNEQFF. CDR3 sequence (DNA): TGCGCCAGCAGCACGGGACGTCAGAGCTCCTACAATGAGCAGTTCTTC.

The chain joins TRBV29-1 to TRBJ2-1; TRBD2 matches at 7 bases. V lost 2 bases, J lost 7 bases, and 8 bases stayed unmatched. This CDR3 comprises 14 residues. Germline lookup yields CDR1 SQVTM and CDR2 ANQGSEA. The CDR3 reads CSVEPVGDYNEQFF. The CDR3 nucleotides read TGCAGCGTTGAACCCGTTGGGGACTATAATGAGCAGTTCTTC.

V and J are TRBV29-1 and TRBJ1-1, with a tentative D call TRBD1 (6 bases). Per germline, CDR1 SQVTM and CDR2 ANQGSEA. Trimming took off 3 bases at V and 0 bases at J, with 8 bases between the two ends. The CDR3 has 13 residues. The CDR3 DNA follows: TGCAGCGTTGATCAGGGGATGAACACTGAAGCTTTCTTT. Protein product: CSVDQGMNTEAFF. The full variable domain, its missing parts supplied by reference TRBV29-1 and TRBJ1-1, is SAVISQKPSRDICQRGTSLTIQCQVDSQVTMMFWYRQQPGQSLTLIATANQGSEATYESGFVIDKFPISRPNLTFSTLTVSNMSPEDSSIYLCSVDQGMNTEAFFGQGTRLTVV.